These 30 T cell receptor beta chains share one sample of origin, sequenced in a study of T cell changes during pregnancy in multiple sclerosis. This table comes from immunoSEQ multiplex PCR, and its TCRdb copy is limited to in-frame clones, with some not included. Among some 60,000 clones, around 85% were seen once, and the ten largest hold about 0.41%. The input for sequencing was CD4+ T cells from peripheral blood mononuclear cells, taken in the third trimester of pregnancy. All receptors come from a female donor with multiple sclerosis, enrolled in a pregnancy study.

V and J are TRBV7-2 and TRBJ2-3; 9 bases map to TRBD2. This CDR3 spans 14 amino acids. The trim removed 7 bases at V and 1 base at J, leaving 3 bases unmatched. The germline CDR1 and CDR2 sequences are SGHTA and FQGNSA. The CDR3 nucleotides are TGTGCCAGCAAGTGGACTAGCGGCACAGATACGCAGTATTTT. It yields the protein CASKWTSGTDTQYF.

This chain joins TRBV5-4 and TRBJ2-7; D is uncertain. The germline gives CDR1 SGHNT, CDR2 YYREEE (reference sequence). This CDR3 has 16 amino acids. With 4 bases removed from V and 0 bases from J, the gap between germline ends came to 17 bases. The CDR3 sequence: CASSPEPVISSYEQYF. The CDR3 DNA is TGTGCCAGCAGCCCCGAACCGGTCATAAGCTCCTACGAGCAGTACTTC.

The V and J genes are TRBV30 and TRBJ2-7; maybe TRBD1 (5 bases). The CDR3 sequence is 13 residues long. Per germline, CDR1 GTSNPN and CDR2 SVGIG (reference sequence). The ends were cut back, 6 bases at V and 3 bases at J, with 15 bases in the middle. The CDR3 coding sequence is TGTGCCTGCCGCGCCGGACAACACTACGAGCAGTACTTC. Protein product: CACRAGQHYEQYF.

The chain recombines TRBV18 with TRBJ2-7; TRBD1 agrees at 7 bases. Germline lookup yields CDR1 KGHSH and CDR2 LQKENI. V was pared by 0 bases and J by 6 bases, with 8 bases of the junction left unmatched. The CDR3 has 15 amino acids. The CDR3 loop reads CASSPPTGTDLEQYF. The CDR3, as DNA: TGTGCCAGCTCACCACCGACCGGGACAGACCTCGAGCAGTACTTC.

The genes are TRBV30 and TRBJ2-1, with 9 bases that match TRBD1. CDR1 is GTSNPN, CDR2 SVGIG, per germline (reference sequence). This CDR3 is built from 13 residues. With 5 bases clipped from V and 4 bases from J, the junction kept 3 bases outside the gene matches. DNA of the CDR3: TGTGCCTGGGACAGGGGGGTATACAATGAGCAGTTCTTC. It yields the protein CAWDRGVYNEQFF. Filled out from reference TRBV30 and TRBJ2-1, the complete variable domain reads SQTIHQWPATLVQPVGSPLSLECTVEGTSNPNLYWYRQAAGRGLQLLFYSVGIGQISSEVPQNLSASRPQDRQFILSSKKLLLSDSGFYLCAWDRGVYNEQFFGPGTRLTVL.

This clone was seen only once. The chain recombines TRBV12-5 with TRBJ2-5, with 8 bases aligning to TRBD2. V trimming: 3 bases; J trimming: 4 bases; junction bases outside the gene matches: 4. This CDR3 spans 14 amino acids. The germline V gene encodes CDR1 LGHNT and CDR2 FRNRAP. The CDR3 loop reads CASGFGGAGETQYF. As DNA, the CDR3 is TGTGCTAGTGGTTTCGGGGGGGCAGGAGAGACCCAGTACTTC.

The gene calls are TRBV7-6 and TRBJ2-2, with 12 bases that match TRBD1. V gave up 4 bases and J gave up 2 bases; unmatched junction bases: 5. The CDR3 totals 17 residues. Germline lookup yields CDR1 SGHVS and CDR2 FNYEAQ. The CDR3 loop reads CASSSGTGGLNTGELFF. CDR3 nucleotide sequence: TGTGCCAGCAGCTCCGGGACAGGGGGCCTTAACACCGGGGAGCTGTTTTTT. The full variable domain, rest sourced from reference TRBV7-6 and TRBJ2-2, is GAGVSQSPRYKVTKRGQDVALRCDPISGHVSLYWYRQALGQGPEFLTYFNYEAQQDKSGLPNDRFSAERPEGSISTLTIQRTEQRDSAMYRCASSSGTGGLNTGELFFGEGSRLTVL.

The genes are TRBV5-1 and TRBJ1-1; D gene unclear. The V end was cut by 3 bases, the J end by 1 base, with 10 bases between. Germline CDR1 SGHRS, CDR2 YFSETQ. The CDR3 totals 14 residues. In DNA, the CDR3 is TGCGCCAGCAGCTGGAGGGCTACGAACACTGAAGCTTTCTTT. Translation: CASSWRATNTEAFF.

The CDR3 sequence is CASNPNTGNTEAFF. DNA of the CDR3: TGTGCCAGCAATCCGAATACAGGGAACACTGAAGCTTTCTTT. The rearrangement links TRBV6-6 to TRBJ1-1; D may be TRBD1 (5 bases). The CDR3 covers 14 residues. Germline V lookup: CDR1 MNHNY, CDR2 SVGAGI (reference sequence). The V gene lost 7 bases and the J gene lost 1 base, with 13 bases spanning the gap.

V gene TRBV10-3 combines with J gene TRBJ1-2; D is unresolved. Trimming pared 4 bases from V and 2 bases from J, leaving 8 bases between. Germline CDR1 reads ENHRY; CDR2 reads SYGVKD. There are 13 residues in the CDR3. The CDR3 DNA reads as TGTGCCATCAGTGGGAGACGGAACTATGGCTACACCTTC. Its translation: CAISGRRNYGYTF.

CDR3 region: CASSQEKAGEQYF. The CDR3 DNA reads as TGTGCCAGCAGCCAAGAGAAAGCCGGCGAGCAGTACTTC. The chain employs TRBV4-2 and TRBJ2-7, with unresolved D. Trimming stripped 0 bases from V and 6 bases from J, with 9 bases between. The CDR3 runs 13 residues. Germline CDR1 is LGHNA and CDR2 is YNFKEQ.

The chain employs TRBV29-1 and TRBJ2-3; 7 nucleotides align to TRBD2. The germline V gene has CDR1 SQVTM and CDR2 ANQGSEA. The CDR3 is 14 amino acids. V dropped 4 bases and J dropped 1; count of bases not matched to a gene: 5. CDR3 in DNA: TGCAGCGTTGTGAGGCTAGCGGGCACAGATACGCAGTATTTT. As protein: CSVVRLAGTDTQYF.

The rearrangement links TRBV10-3 to TRBJ2-3; 8 bases are a match to TRBD1. V dropped 6 bases and J dropped 4; count of bases not matched to a gene: 3. This CDR3 is 13 amino acids long. CDR1 ENHRY and CDR2 SYGVKD come from the germline V gene. CDR3 residues: CAISSGGPDTQYF. The CDR3 DNA reads TGTGCCATCAGCTCAGGGGGCCCAGATACGCAGTATTTT.

This chain joins TRBV19 and TRBJ1-5, with TRBD1 matching over 8 bases. J lost 4 bases, V lost 6 bases, and 14 bases had no gene match. CDR1 is LNHDA and CDR2 is SQIVND in the germline V gene (reference sequence). There are 17 residues in the CDR3. For the CDR3, the DNA is TGTGCCAGTAGAACCCCCCAGACAGGGGTTCGGAATCAGCCCCAGCATTTT. Translating it yields CASRTPQTGVRNQPQHF.

The chain uses TRBV6-5 and TRBJ1-2; TRBD1 is a possible D gene (6 bases). Germline V CDR1 and CDR2: MNHEY, SVGAGI. The CDR3 spans 15 residues. V was cut by 8 bases and J by 4 bases, with 20 bases left in between. The CDR3 nucleotides read TGTGCCAGCTATGGCCCAGGACAGCCTTTCTATGGCTACACCTTC. Residues: CASYGPGQPFYGYTF.

The gene calls are TRBV19 and TRBJ1-5, with D uncertain. The germline gives CDR1 LNHDA, CDR2 SQIVND (reference sequence). The CDR3 length is 14 residues. Trimming stripped 5 bases from V and 0 bases from J, with 8 bases between. For the CDR3, the DNA is TGTGCCAGTAGTGGGCGATATAGCAATCAGCCCCAGCATTTT. This encodes CASSGRYSNQPQHF. The full variable domain, in which reference TRBV19 and TRBJ1-5 provide the parts outside the CDR3, is DGGITQSPKYLFRKEGQNVTLSCEQNLNHDAMYWYRQDPGQGLRLIYYSQIVNDFQKGDIAEGYSVSREKKESFPLTVTSAQKNPTAFYLCASSGRYSNQPQHFGDGTRLSIL.

V gene TRBV11-2 combines with J gene TRBJ2-1, with unresolved D. Trimming removed 8 bases from V and 5 bases from J, with 7 bases in between. Germline V gene sequence: CDR1 SGHAT, CDR2 FQNNGV. The CDR3 totals 11 residues. The CDR3 here is CASRFDNEQFF. CDR3 DNA sequence: TGTGCCAGCCGTTTTGACAATGAGCAGTTCTTC.

This clone showed up just once. In DNA, the CDR3 is TGCGCCAGCAGCTTGGAACCGGACAGGGTGAACACCGGGGAGCTGTTTTTT. Amino acid sequence: CASSLEPDRVNTGELFF. The J gene is TRBJ2-2, the V gene TRBV5-1; 8 bases align to TRBD1. Losses at the gene ends were 0 bases for V and 1 base for J; bases not matched to a gene: 5. The CDR3 length is 17 residues. Germline CDR1 is SGHRS and CDR2 is YFSETQ.

The V and J genes are TRBV18 and TRBJ2-7, with a tentative D call TRBD2 (5 bases). Per germline, CDR1 KGHSH and CDR2 LQKENI. The V and J ends lost 4 bases and 5 bases respectively, with 9 bases between them. The CDR3 spans 12 residues. CDR3 sequence (DNA): TGTGCCAGCTCACGGGAGTTCGACGAGCAGTACTTC. Amino acid sequence: CASSREFDEQYF.

The chain is built from TRBV18 and TRBJ2-3; D is undetermined. The CDR3 has 14 amino acids. The ends were cut back, 8 bases at V and 1 base at J, with 13 bases in the middle. From germline, CDR1 is KGHSH and CDR2 LQKENI. CDR3 region: CASTTLTGTDTQYF. In DNA, the CDR3 is TGTGCCAGCACGACTCTGACGGGCACAGATACGCAGTATTTT.

J is TRBJ1-2 and V is TRBV6-5; D is perhaps TRBD1 (6 bases). V dropped 3 bases and J dropped 2 bases, with 13 bases sitting between them. The germline V gene has CDR1 MNHEY and CDR2 SVGAGI. This CDR3 comprises 15 residues. As DNA, the CDR3 is TGTGCCAGCAGTTATTGGAAGGGGGGGAACTATGGCTACACCTTC. It encodes CASSYWKGGNYGYTF.

The rearrangement uses TRBV5-1 and TRBJ1-2, with 7 bases that match TRBD1. There are 17 residues in the CDR3. The ends lost 0 bases at V and 1 base at J; junction bases unmatched: 9. In germline, CDR1 is SGHRS, CDR2 YFSETQ. The DNA of the CDR3 is TGCGCCAGCAGCTTGGCCCCGGGGACAGCGAATAACTATGGCTACACCTTC. Amino acid sequence: CASSLAPGTANNYGYTF.

The genes are TRBV5-4 and TRBJ2-7; 10 nucleotides agree with TRBD2. The junction had 2 bases not matched to a gene; V was cut back by 0 bases and J by 2 bases. The CDR3 loop spans 15 amino acids. Germline V gene sequence: CDR1 SGHNT, CDR2 YYREEE (reference sequence). CDR3: CASSLGTSGTYEQYF. CDR3 bases: TGTGCCAGCAGCTTGGGTACTAGCGGGACCTACGAGCAGTACTTC.

This clone has just one count. The chain combines TRBV7-2 with TRBJ2-3; D is unresolved. V dropped 5 bases and J dropped 3 bases, with 9 bases sitting between them. Germline V lookup: CDR1 SGHTA, CDR2 FQGNSA. CDR3 length: 13 residues. CDR3 loop: CASSAARTDTQYF. As DNA, the CDR3 is TGTGCCAGCAGCGCCGCTAGGACAGATACGCAGTATTTT.

CDR3 bases: TGCAGCGTTGCCCACCCCGGAGATACGCAGTATTTT. It specifies CSVAHPGDTQYF. The chain is built from TRBV29-1 and TRBJ2-3; D not certain. The CDR3 covers 12 residues. Germline CDR1 SQVTM, CDR2 ANQGSEA. V lost 4 bases and J 5 bases, leaving 10 bases between the germline ends.

The chain uses TRBV18 and TRBJ2-3, with 14 positions matching TRBD2. V shed 6 bases, J shed 7 bases, and the junction held 9 bases outside the gene matches. Germline CDR1 is KGHSH and CDR2 is LQKENI. The CDR3 totals 16 residues. CDR3 DNA sequence: TGTGCCAGCTCTTCCCGGACTAGCGGGGGGATGAATACGCAGTATTTT. Amino acids: CASSSRTSGGMNTQYF.

The chain links TRBV6-5 to TRBJ1-2, with 7 bases identical to TRBD1. This CDR3 region has 11 residues. Germline assignment: CDR1 MNHEY and CDR2 SVGAGI. After removal of 10 bases from V and 8 bases from J, the junction contained 7 bases not matched to a gene. The chain's CDR3 is CAISTGRGYTF. CDR3 DNA: TGTGCCATTTCGACAGGGAGAGGCTACACCTTC.

This clone occurred once. The rearrangement links TRBV19 to TRBJ1-2; TRBD1 is a possible D gene (6 bases). V was cut by 9 bases and J by 8 bases, with 28 bases left in between. The CDR3 totals 16 residues. The V gene's germline CDR1 is LNHDA and CDR2 SQIVND (reference sequence). The CDR3 region has the DNA TGTGCCAGCAGCGTTGACAATACGCGAAACAGGGACGGCTACACCTTC. This codes for CASSVDNTRNRDGYTF.

The genes are TRBV7-2 and TRBJ1-2, with D possibly TRBD1 on 5 matching bases. Germline CDR1 and CDR2: SGHTA and FQGNSA. There are 14 residues in the CDR3. Trimming shortened V by 1 base and J by 4 bases, and 10 bases separated the two germline ends. The CDR3, as DNA: TGTGCCAGCAGCTTAGAGACAGCCATCTATGGCTACACCTTC. This encodes CASSLETAIYGYTF.

The J gene is TRBJ1-1, the V gene TRBV25-1, with 9 bases identical to TRBD1. V trimming: 4 bases; J trimming: 7 bases; junction bases outside the gene matches: 10. The CDR3 is made up of 15 amino acids. Germline CDR1 MGHDK, CDR2 SYGVNS. CDR3 region: CASSGYGTGWVEAFF. The CDR3 bases are TGTGCCAGCAGTGGGTATGGGACAGGGTGGGTTGAAGCTTTCTTT. Drawing the rest from reference TRBV25-1 and TRBJ1-1, the complete variable domain is EADIYQTPRYLVIGTGKKITLECSQTMGHDKMYWYQQDPGMELHLIHYSYGVNSTEKGDLSSESTVSRIRTEHFPLTLESARPSHTSQYLCASSGYGTGWVEAFFGQGTRLTVV.